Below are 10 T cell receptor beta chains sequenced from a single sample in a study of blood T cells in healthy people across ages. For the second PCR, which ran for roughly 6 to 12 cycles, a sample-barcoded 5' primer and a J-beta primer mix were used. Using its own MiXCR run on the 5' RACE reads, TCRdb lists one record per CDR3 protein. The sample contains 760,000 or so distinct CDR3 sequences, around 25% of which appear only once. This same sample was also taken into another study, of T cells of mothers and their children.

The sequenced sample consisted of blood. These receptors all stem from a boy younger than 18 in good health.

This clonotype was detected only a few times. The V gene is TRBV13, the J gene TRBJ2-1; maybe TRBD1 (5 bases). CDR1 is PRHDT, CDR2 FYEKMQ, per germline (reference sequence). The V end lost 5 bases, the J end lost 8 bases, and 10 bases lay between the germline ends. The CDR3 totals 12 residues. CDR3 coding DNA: TGTGCCAGCAGCACACTACAGGATGAGCAGTTCTTC. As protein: CASSTLQDEQFF.

The CDR3 region has the DNA TGTGCCAGCAGGCGGACTAGCGGGAGTGGAAACATTCAGTACTTC. Translation: CASRRTSGSGNIQYF. The chain employs TRBV3-1 and TRBJ2-4; 13 bases are shared with TRBD2. CDR3 length: 15 residues. Germline CDR1 reads LGHDT; CDR2 reads YNNKEL (reference sequence). J gave up 6 bases and V 6 bases, and 5 bases lay outside the gene matches.

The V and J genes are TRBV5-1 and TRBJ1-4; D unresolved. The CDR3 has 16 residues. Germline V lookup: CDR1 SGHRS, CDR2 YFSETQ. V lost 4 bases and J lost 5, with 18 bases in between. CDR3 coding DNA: TGCGCCAGCAGCGGACTCCGAAAAGCTGGAAATGAAAAACTGTTTTTT. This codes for CASSGLRKAGNEKLFF.

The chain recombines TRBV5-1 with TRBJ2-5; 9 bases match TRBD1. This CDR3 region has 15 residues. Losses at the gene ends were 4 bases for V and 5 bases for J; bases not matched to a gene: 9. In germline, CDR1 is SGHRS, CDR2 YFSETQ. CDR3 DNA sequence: TGCGCCAGCAGCAGACAACCGACAGGGGGGGAGACCCAGTACTTC. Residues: CASSRQPTGGETQYF.

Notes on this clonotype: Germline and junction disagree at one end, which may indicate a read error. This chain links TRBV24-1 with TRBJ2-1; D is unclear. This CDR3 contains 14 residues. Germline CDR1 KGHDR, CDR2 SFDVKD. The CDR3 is CATSDLDPNNEQFF. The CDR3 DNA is TGTGCCACCAGTGATCTCGACCCAAACAATGAGCAGTTCTTT.

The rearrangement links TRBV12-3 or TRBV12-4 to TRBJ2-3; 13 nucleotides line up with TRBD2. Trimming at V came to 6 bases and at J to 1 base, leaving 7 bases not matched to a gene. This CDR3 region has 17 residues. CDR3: CASSPRLAGGRTDTQYF. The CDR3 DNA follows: TGTGCCAGCAGCCCGAGACTAGCGGGAGGACGCACAGATACGCAGTATTTT.

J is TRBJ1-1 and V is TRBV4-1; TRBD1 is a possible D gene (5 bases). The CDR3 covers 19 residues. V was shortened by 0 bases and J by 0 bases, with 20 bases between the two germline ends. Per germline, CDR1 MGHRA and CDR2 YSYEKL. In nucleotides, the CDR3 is TGCGCCAGCAGCCAAGATGGGGCGGGGAGGCAGACCATGAACACTGAAGCTTTCTTT. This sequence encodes CASSQDGAGRQTMNTEAFF.

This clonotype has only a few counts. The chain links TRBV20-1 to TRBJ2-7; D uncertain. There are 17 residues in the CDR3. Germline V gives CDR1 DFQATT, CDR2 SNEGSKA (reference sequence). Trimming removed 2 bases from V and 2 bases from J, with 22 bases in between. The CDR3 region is CSARREHGQLNPYEQYF. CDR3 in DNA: TGCAGTGCTAGACGCGAGCATGGGCAGCTAAACCCCTACGAGCAGTACTTC.

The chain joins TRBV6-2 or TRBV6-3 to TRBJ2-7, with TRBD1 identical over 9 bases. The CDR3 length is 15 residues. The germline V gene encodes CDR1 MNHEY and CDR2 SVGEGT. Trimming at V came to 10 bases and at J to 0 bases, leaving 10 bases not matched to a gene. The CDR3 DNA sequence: TGTGCCACCAGCCGCGACAGGGGGTCCTCCTACGAGCAGTACTTC. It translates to CATSRDRGSSYEQYF.

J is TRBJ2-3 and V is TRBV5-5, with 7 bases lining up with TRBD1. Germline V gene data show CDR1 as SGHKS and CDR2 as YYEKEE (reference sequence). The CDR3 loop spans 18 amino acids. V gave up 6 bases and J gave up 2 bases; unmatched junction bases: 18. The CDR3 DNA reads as TGTGCCAGCACCAATGTCCTTGGGACAGCGTATTACACAGATACGCAGTATTTT. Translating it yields CASTNVLGTAYYTDTQYF.